The entry below gives a single T cell receptor (beta chain) sequence along with its context. Antigen: not known. The germline V gene has CDR1 KGHSH and CDR2 LQKENI. The V gene lost 0 bases and the J gene lost 3 bases, with 5 bases spanning the gap. The CDR3 contains 13 residues. This record belongs to a study of OX40 agonist ivuxolimab in advanced cancers. Study details: Patients were treated with ivuxolimab, an agonistic anti-OX40 (CD134) antibody.

Sequencing was performed with immunoSEQ multiplex PCR; in TCRdb, only in-frame clones are kept and a portion is missing. The sample carries around 52,000 clones, 83% recorded once. Study results and caveats: Blood T cells, both CD4+ and CD8+, expanded clonally by week 6 at 0.1 to 3.0 mg/kg. Some nonresponders also had low normalized T-cell clonal expansion.

Source: CD4+ or CD8+ T cells sorted from blood, taken in a trial of the OX40 agonist ivuxolimab. The rearrangement links TRBV18 to TRBJ1-2; no definite D call. The receptor was isolated from an adult with an advanced solid tumor such as melanoma, head and neck, liver or kidney cancer. The CDR3 loop is CASSPPAYYGYTF. The CDR3 DNA reads as TGTGCCAGCTCACCACCTGCTTACTATGGCTACACCTTC. The full variable domain, in which reference TRBV18 and TRBJ1-2 provide the parts outside the CDR3, is NAGVMQNPRHLVRRRGQEARLRCSPMKGHSHVYWYRQLPEEGLKFMVYLQKENIIDESGMPKERFSAEFPKEGPSILRIQQVVRGDSAAYFCASSPPAYYGYTFGSGTRLTVV.